These T cell receptor beta chains were read from a single sample in a study of shared clonotypes between healthy human individuals. TCRdb's copy holds only in-frame clones and misses some; the assay was immunoSEQ multiplex PCR. The repertoire holds roughly 200,000 clones, with approximately 61% as singletons. Source material: memory CD4+ T cells sorted from blood. These receptors came from a man aged 25 to 45 in good health. The CDR3 runs from the conserved cysteine through the conserved F or W. Fields, in order: D gene, clone size, V gene, J gene, CDR3 protein, CDR3 DNA. A D gene is named only where the DNA matches it firmly. Not all rows give a size; the values are once, few, many and, for expanded clones, a class.

-,-,TRBV6-1,TRBJ1-4,CASKATLNEKLFF,TGTGCCAGCAAGGCCACTCTTAATGAAAAACTGTTTTTT
TRBD2,-,TRBV19,TRBJ2-1,CASSMVFAGGADNEQFF,TGTGCCAGTAGTATGGTTTTTGCGGGAGGGGCGGACAATGAGCAGTTCTTC
-,-,TRBV5-6,TRBJ2-3,CASSPTAGAQYF,TGTGCCAGCAGCCCGACTGCCGGGGCGCAGTATTTT
-,-,TRBV25-1,TRBJ2-3,CASSARLGGSTDTQYF,TGTGCCAGCAGTGCAAGACTAGGAGGGAGCACAGATACGCAGTATTTT
-,-,TRBV7-7,TRBJ2-5,CASSLVGVGETQYF,TGTGCCAGCAGCTTAGTTGGGGTAGGAGAGACCCAGTACTTC
-,once,TRBV11-2,TRBJ1-1,CASSLESAEAFF,TGTGCCAGCAGCTTAGAGTCTGCTGAAGCTTTCTTT
TRBD2,-,TRBV9,TRBJ2-1,CASSVTTSASYNEQFF,TGTGCCAGCAGCGTTACGACTAGCGCCTCCTACAATGAGCAGTTCTTC
TRBD1,-,TRBV7-3,TRBJ2-7,CASSARQGYEQYF,TGTGCCAGCAGCGCTCGACAGGGCTACGAGCAGTACTTC
TRBD1,-,TRBV30,TRBJ2-4,CAWSVQWDREGKGIQYF,TGTGCCTGGAGTGTACAGTGGGACAGGGAGGGAAAAGGCATTCAGTACTTC
-,once,TRBV27,TRBJ2-2,CASSLVTGPAGELFF,TGTGCCAGCAGTTTAGTGACAGGCCCCGCCGGGGAGCTGTTTTTT
-,few,TRBV19,TRBJ2-1,CASSVTAVYNEQFF,TGTGCCAGTAGTGTCACAGCGGTGTACAATGAGCAGTTCTTC
TRBD1,-,TRBV5-4,TRBJ2-4,CASSIDRGRPNQYF,TGTGCCAGCAGCATCGACAGGGGGCGACCCAACCAGTACTTC
TRBD2,-,TRBV15,TRBJ2-5,CATSRDKIPREGGKTQYF,TGTGCCACCAGCAGAGATAAAATTCCGCGGGAGGGCGGGAAGACCCAGTACTTC
-,-,TRBV5-4,TRBJ2-1,CASSLRRVKDNEQFF,TGTGCCAGCAGCTTGAGGCGGGTAAAAGACAATGAGCAGTTCTTC
-,-,TRBV14,TRBJ1-4,CASSPAGVNEKLFF,TGTGCCAGCAGCCCGGCGGGGGTTAATGAAAAACTGTTTTTT
-,-,TRBV6-5,TRBJ1-4,CASSPGQLINEKLFF,TGTGCCAGCAGTCCCGGACAGCTAATTAATGAAAAACTGTTTTTT
-,-,TRBV18,TRBJ1-3,CASSPSSGTAGNTIYF,TGTGCCAGCTCACCCTCCTCCGGGACTGCTGGAAACACCATATATTTT
TRBD1,medium-sized,TRBV19,TRBJ2-1,CASSISRTGGNEQFF,TGTGCCAGTAGTATTTCACGGACAGGGGGGAATGAGCAGTTCTTC
-,many,TRBV25-1,TRBJ1-1,CASRPPKNTEAFF,TGTGCCAGCCGCCCCCCCAAGAACACTGAAGCTTTCTTT
-,-,TRBV5-3,TRBJ1-3,CARSLPWFWAGNTIYF,TGTGCCAGAAGCTTACCATGGTTCTGGGCTGGAAACACCATATATTTT
-,few,TRBV2,TRBJ1-2,CALYSRADYGYTF,TGTGCCCTATACAGCAGGGCGGACTATGGCTACACCTTC
-,-,TRBV5-6,TRBJ1-2,CASSETNYGYTF,TGTGCCAGCAGCGAGACGAACTATGGCTACACCTTC
TRBD1,many,TRBV13,TRBJ1-4,CASSLLGQGVGKLFF,TGTGCCAGCAGCTTGCTGGGACAGGGGGTCGGAAAACTGTTTTTT
TRBD1,-,TRBV6-6,TRBJ2-3,CASRGGQGTDTQYF,TGTGCCAGCAGGGGAGGACAGGGTACAGATACGCAGTATTTT
-,-,TRBV18,TRBJ1-1,CASSPPLRDTEAFF,TGTGCCAGCTCACCACCTCTAAGGGACACTGAAGCTTTCTTT
-,-,TRBV11-2,TRBJ1-3,CASSLSTGTTGNTIYF,TGTGCCAGCAGCTTAAGTACAGGGACTACTGGAAACACCATATATTTT
-,-,TRBV5-1,TRBJ2-7,CASRPEQGPGEQYF,TGCGCCAGCAGACCCGAACAGGGTCCAGGCGAGCAGTACTTC
-,-,TRBV11-3,TRBJ2-2,CASSFETSSGELFF,TGTGCCAGCAGCTTCGAAACTAGTTCCGGGGAGCTGTTTTTT
TRBD1,-,TRBV29-1,TRBJ2-4,CSVERTGQDIQYF,TGCAGCGTTGAAAGGACAGGGCAAGACATTCAGTACTTC
-,-,TRBV5-5,TRBJ2-5,CASSFAGRQETQYF,TGTGCCAGCAGCTTCGCAGGCAGACAAGAGACCCAGTACTTC
TRBD2,-,TRBV9,TRBJ2-5,CASSVGLAGAEETQYF,TGTGCCAGCAGCGTAGGTCTAGCGGGAGCTGAGGAGACCCAGTACTTC
-,-,TRBV5-6,TRBJ2-3,CASSLVRTLSTDTQYF,TGTGCCAGCAGCTTGGTAAGGACACTGAGCACAGATACGCAGTATTTT
-,few,TRBV9,TRBJ2-3,CASSVALADTQYF,TGTGCCAGCAGCGTGGCCCTAGCGGATACGCAGTATTTT
-,once,TRBV9,TRBJ1-1,CASSVRRGGTEAFF,TGTGCCAGCAGCGTGCGTCGGGGGGGCACTGAAGCTTTCTTT
-,few,TRBV5-1,TRBJ1-1,CASSVEQNTEAFF,TGCGCCAGCAGCGTAGAACAGAACACTGAAGCTTTCTTT
TRBD1,-,TRBV5-1,TRBJ1-5,CASSLGDSFNQPQHF,TGCGCCAGCAGCTTGGGGGACAGCTTCAATCAGCCCCAGCATTTT
TRBD2,-,TRBV9,TRBJ2-2,CASSVAGLASTGELFF,TGTGCCAGCAGCGTAGCTGGACTAGCGAGCACCGGGGAGCTGTTTTTT
TRBD2,-,TRBV5-6,TRBJ2-7,CASRFTTSGRAHEQYF,TGTGCCAGCAGATTCACGACTAGCGGGAGGGCACACGAGCAGTACTTC
-,-,TRBV19,TRBJ2-7,CASGRGGSYEQYF,TGTGCCAGCGGGCGGGGAGGATCCTACGAGCAGTACTTC
-,many,TRBV6-1,TRBJ1-2,CASSEEFVVYGYTF,TGTGCCAGCAGTGAAGAGTTCGTGGTCTATGGCTACACCTTC
-,-,TRBV5-5,TRBJ1-5,CASSPIDSNQPQHF,TGTGCCAGCAGCCCCATCGATAGCAATCAGCCCCAGCATTTT
-,-,TRBV5-6,TRBJ2-5,CASRGSQGRGTQYF,TGTGCCAGCAGGGGTTCTCAGGGGCGCGGGACCCAGTACTTC
TRBD2,-,TRBV6-1,TRBJ2-7,CASSASGGGYEQYF,TGTGCCAGCAGTGCAAGCGGGGGGGGCTACGAGCAGTACTTC
-,-,TRBV7-2,TRBJ2-1,CASSPGPRKYEQFF,TGTGCCAGCAGCCCGGGACCAAGGAAGTATGAGCAGTTCTTC
TRBD2,few,TRBV9,TRBJ2-1,CASSAGQTSGTYNEQFF,TGTGCCAGCAGCGCGGGGCAGACTAGCGGGACCTACAATGAGCAGTTCTTC
-,-,TRBV6-6,TRBJ2-7,CASSYGTGISYEQYF,TGTGCCAGCAGTTACGGTACAGGGATCTCCTACGAGCAGTACTTC
TRBD2,-,TRBV19,TRBJ2-1,CASGSGRRNEQFF,TGTGCCAGTGGGAGCGGGAGACGCAATGAGCAGTTCTTC
-,-,TRBV7-2,TRBJ2-3,CASSLTLAMATDTQYF,TGTGCCAGCAGCCTAACCTTAGCGATGGCGACAGATACGCAGTATTTT
-,-,TRBV2,TRBJ1-5,CASSEAPPTRPPPNQPQHF,TGTGCCAGCAGTGAAGCTCCTCCAACCCGCCCGCCGCCAAATCAGCCCCAGCATTTT
-,-,TRBV2,TRBJ1-4,CASSWDLNEKLFF,TGTGCCAGCAGCTGGGACCTTAATGAAAAACTGTTTTTT
-,-,TRBV2,TRBJ1-2,CASKRGDYGYTF,TGTGCCAGCAAAAGGGGGGACTATGGCTACACCTTC
-,few,TRBV5-6,TRBJ2-3,CASSQGSRAGALDTQYF,TGTGCCAGCAGCCAGGGTAGTAGGGCCGGTGCTCTAGATACGCAGTATTTT